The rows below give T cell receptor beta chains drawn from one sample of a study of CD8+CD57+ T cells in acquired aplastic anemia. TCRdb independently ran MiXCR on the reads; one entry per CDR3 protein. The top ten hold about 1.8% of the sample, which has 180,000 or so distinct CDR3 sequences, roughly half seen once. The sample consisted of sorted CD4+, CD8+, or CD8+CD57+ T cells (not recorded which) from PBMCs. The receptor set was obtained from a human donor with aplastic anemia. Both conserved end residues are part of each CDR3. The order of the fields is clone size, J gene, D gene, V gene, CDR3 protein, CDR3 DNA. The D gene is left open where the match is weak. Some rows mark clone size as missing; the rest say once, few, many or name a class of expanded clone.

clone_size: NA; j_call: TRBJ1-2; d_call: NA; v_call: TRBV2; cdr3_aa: CASSEMDGYTF; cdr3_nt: TGTGCCAGCAGTGAAATGGATGGCTACACCTTC
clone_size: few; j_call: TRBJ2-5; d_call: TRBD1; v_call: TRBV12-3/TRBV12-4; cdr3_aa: CASSHRGQETQYF; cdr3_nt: TGTGCCAGCAGTCACAGGGGTCAAGAGACCCAGTACTTC
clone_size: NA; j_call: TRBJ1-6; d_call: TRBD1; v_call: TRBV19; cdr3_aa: CASSPGQGRGSPLHF; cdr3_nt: TGTGCCAGTAGTCCGGGACAGGGACGGGGTTCACCCCTCCACTTT
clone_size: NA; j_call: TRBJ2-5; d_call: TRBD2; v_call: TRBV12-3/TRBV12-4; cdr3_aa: CASGPLAGLGGRDQETQYF; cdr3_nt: TGTGCCAGCGGCCCACTAGCGGGTCTCGGGGGCCGTGACCAAGAGACCCAGTACTTC
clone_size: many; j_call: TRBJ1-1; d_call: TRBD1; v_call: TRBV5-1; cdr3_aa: CASSRIPGQQNTEAFF; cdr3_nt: TGCGCCAGCAGCCGGATACCGGGACAGCAGAACACTGAAGCTTTCTTT
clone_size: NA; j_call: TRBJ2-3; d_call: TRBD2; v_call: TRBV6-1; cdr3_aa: CASRGLAGTDTQYF; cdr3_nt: TGTGCCAGCAGAGGACTAGCGGGAACAGATACGCAGTATTTT
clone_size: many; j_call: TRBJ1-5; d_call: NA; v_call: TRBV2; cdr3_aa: CASSESGHGSLQPQHF; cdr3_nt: TGTGCCAGCAGTGAGTCCGGGCACGGCAGCCTCCAGCCCCAGCATTTT
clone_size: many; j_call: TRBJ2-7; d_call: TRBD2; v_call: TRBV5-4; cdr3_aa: CASSPRLAGAHEQYF; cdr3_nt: TGTGCCAGCAGCCCGAGACTAGCGGGAGCTCATGAGCAGTACTTC
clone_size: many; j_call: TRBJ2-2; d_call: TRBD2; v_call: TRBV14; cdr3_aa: CASSQRFGGAGELFF; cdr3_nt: TGTGCCAGCAGCCAACGATTTGGGGGGGCCGGGGAGCTGTTTTTT
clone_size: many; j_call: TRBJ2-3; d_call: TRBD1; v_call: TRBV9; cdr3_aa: CASSFLQGDLTDTQYF; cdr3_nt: TGTGCCAGCAGCTTCCTTCAGGGGGACCTCACAGATACGCAGTATTTT
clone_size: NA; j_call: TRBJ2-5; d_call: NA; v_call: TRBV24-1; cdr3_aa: CATSLAVDGEETQYF; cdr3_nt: TGTGCCACCAGTCTCGCAGTAGATGGGGAAGAGACCCAGTACTTC
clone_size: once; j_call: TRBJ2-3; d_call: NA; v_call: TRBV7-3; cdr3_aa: CASSFRRGAGTDTQYF; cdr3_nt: TGTGCCAGCAGCTTTCGAAGGGGGGCCGGCACAGATACGCAGTATTTT
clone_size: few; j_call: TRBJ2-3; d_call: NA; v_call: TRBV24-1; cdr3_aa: CATSDFAPDTQYF; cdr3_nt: TGTGCCACCAGTGATTTCGCTCCAGATACGCAGTATTTT
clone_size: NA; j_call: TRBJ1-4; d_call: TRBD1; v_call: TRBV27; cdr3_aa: CASSWTGKGEKLFF; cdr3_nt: TGTGCCAGCAGTTGGACAGGGAAGGGTGAAAAACTGTTTTTT
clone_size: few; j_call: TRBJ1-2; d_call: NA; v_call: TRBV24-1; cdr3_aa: CATSGTVGYGYTF; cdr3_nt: TGTGCCACCAGTGGGACAGTCGGCTATGGCTACACCTTC
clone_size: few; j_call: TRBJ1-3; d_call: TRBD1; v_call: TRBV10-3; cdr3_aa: CALQTGADTIYF; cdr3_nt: TGTGCCTTGCAGACAGGGGCGGACACCATATATTTT
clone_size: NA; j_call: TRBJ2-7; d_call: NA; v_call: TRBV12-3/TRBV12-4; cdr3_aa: CASRTTGGEQYF; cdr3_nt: TGTGCCAGCAGAACCACCGGGGGTGAGCAGTACTTC
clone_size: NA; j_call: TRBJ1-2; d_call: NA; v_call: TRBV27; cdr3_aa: CASSAERQVTIYTF; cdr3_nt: TGTGCCAGCAGTGCCGAGAGACAGGTGACTATCTACACCTTC
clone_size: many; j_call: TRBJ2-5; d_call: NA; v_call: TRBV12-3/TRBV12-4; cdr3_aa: CASSPEWSGETQYF; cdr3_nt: TGTGCCAGCAGCCCCGAATGGTCAGGGGAGACCCAGTACTTC
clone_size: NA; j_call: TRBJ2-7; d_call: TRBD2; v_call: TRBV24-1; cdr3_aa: CATSDSTSGTHEQYF; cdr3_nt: TGTGCCACCAGTGACTCAACTAGCGGGACCCACGAGCAGTACTTC
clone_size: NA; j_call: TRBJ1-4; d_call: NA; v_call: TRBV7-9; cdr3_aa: CASRSAGTEKLFF; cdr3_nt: TGTGCCAGTAGGTCCGCAGGAACAGAAAAACTGTTTTTT
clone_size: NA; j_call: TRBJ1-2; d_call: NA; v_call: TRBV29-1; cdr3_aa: CSVRALDGYTF; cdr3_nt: TGCAGCGTGCGGGCCTTAGATGGCTACACCTTC
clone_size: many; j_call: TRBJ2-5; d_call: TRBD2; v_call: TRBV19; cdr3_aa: CASSIGGGFQETQYF; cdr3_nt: TGTGCCAGTAGTATTGGGGGGGGTTTCCAAGAGACCCAGTACTTC
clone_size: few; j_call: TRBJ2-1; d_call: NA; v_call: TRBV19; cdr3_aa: CGSTVGSSYNGQFF; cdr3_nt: TGTGGCAGTACCGTCGGGAGCTCCTACAATGGGCAGTTCTTC
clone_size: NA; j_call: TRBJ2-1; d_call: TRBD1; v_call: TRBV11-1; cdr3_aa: CASSLMGAGQGYNEQFF; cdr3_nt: TGTGCCAGCAGCTTAATGGGTGCGGGACAGGGGTACAATGAGCAGTTCTTC
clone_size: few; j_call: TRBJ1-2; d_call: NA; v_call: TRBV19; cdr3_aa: CASSISTNYGYTF; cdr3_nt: TGTGCCAGTAGTATCTCTACTAACTATGGCTACACCTTC
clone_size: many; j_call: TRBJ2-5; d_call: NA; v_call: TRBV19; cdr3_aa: CASSFLGGQETQYF; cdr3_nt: TGTGCCAGTAGTTTTCTAGGGGGCCAAGAGACCCAGTACTTC
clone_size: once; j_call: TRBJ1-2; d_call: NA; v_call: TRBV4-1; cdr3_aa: CASSQDKQVRIDGYTF; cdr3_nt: TGCGCCAGCAGCCAAGATAAACAGGTCCGCATCGATGGCTACACCTTC
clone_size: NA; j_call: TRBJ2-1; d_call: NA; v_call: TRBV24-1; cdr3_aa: CATSNPGRDEQFF; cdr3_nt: TGTGCCACCAGTAACCCGGGACGGGATGAGCAGTTCTTC
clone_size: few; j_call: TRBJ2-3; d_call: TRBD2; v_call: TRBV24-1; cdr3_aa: CATSGSGNRDTQYF; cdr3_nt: TGTGCCACCAGTGGTAGCGGGAATCGGGATACGCAGTATTTT
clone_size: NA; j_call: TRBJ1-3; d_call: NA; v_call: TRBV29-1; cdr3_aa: CSVDLGSSGNTIYF; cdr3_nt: TGCAGCGTTGATCTCGGGAGCTCTGGAAACACCATATATTTT
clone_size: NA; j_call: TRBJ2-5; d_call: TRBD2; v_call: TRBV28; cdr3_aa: CAAGVGSETQYF; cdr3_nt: TGTGCAGCGGGGGTAGGGTCGGAGACCCAGTACTTC
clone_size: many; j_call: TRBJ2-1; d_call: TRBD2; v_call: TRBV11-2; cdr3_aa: CASSLNPSGGYQFF; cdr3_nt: TGTGCCAGCAGCTTAAACCCTAGCGGGGGATATCAGTTCTTC
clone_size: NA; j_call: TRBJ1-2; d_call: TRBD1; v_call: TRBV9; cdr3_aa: CASSQVQGTNYGNTF; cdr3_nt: TGTGCCAGCAGCCAAGTACAGGGGACTAACTATGGCAACACCTTC
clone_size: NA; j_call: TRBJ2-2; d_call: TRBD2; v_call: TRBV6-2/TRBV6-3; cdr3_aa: CASRGASGGTLVELFF; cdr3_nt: TGTGCCAGCAGGGGCGCTAGCGGGGGGACCTTAGTGGAGCTGTTTTTT
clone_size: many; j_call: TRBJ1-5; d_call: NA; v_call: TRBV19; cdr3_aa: CASQRGTRTYSNQPQHF; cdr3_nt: TGTGCCAGCCAACGGGGGACAAGGACTTATAGCAATCAGCCCCAGCATTTT